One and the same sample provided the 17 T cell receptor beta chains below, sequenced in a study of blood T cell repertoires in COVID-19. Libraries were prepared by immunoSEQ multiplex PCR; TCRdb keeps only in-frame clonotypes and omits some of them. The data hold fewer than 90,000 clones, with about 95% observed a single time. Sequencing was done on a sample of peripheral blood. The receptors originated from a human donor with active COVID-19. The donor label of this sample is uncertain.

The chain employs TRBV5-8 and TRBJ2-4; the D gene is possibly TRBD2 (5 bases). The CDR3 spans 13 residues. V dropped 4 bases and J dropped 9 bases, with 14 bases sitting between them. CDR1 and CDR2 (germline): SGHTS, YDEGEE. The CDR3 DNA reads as TGTGCCAGCAGCGCCGGGATCCCTGGCATTCAGTACTTC. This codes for CASSAGIPGIQYF.

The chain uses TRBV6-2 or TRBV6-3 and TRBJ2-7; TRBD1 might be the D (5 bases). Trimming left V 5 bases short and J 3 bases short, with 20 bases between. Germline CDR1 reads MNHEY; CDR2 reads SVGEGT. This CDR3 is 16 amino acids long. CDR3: CASSRTSGWADYEQYF. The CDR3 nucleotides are TGTGCCAGCAGTCGGACGTCAGGGTGGGCCGACTACGAGCAGTACTTC.

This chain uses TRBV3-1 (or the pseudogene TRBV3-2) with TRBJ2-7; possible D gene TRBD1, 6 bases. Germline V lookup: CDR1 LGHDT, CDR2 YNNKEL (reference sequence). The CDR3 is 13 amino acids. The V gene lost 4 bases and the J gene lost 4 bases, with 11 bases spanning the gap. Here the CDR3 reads CASSPSTGYEQYF. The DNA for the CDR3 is TGTGCCAGCAGCCCCTCAACAGGGTACGAGCAGTACTTC.

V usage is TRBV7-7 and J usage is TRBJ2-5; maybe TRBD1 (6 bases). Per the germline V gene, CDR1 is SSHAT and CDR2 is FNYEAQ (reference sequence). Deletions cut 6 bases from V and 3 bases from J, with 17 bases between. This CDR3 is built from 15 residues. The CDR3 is CASRWVRSGEETQYF. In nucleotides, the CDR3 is TGTGCCAGCAGGTGGGTTAGGTCAGGGGAAGAGACCCAGTACTTC.

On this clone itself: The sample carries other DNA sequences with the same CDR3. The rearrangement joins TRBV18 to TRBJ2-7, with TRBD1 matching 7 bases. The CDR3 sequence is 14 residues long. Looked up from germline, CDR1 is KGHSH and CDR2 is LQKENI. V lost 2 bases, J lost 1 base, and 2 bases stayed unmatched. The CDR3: CASSPRQGSYEQYF. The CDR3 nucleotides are TGTGCCAGCTCACCAAGACAGGGATCCTACGAGCAGTACTTC.

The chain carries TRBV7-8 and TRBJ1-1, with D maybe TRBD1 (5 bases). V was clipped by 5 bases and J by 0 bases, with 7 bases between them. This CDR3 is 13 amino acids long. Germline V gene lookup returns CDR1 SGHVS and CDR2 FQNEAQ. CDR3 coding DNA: TGTGCCAGCAGCGGACACATGAACACTGAAGCTTTCTTT. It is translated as CASSGHMNTEAFF.

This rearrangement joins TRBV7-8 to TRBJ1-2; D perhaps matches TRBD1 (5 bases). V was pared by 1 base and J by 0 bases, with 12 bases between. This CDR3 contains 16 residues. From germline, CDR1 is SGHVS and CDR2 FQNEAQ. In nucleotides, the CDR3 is TGTGCCAGCAGCTTAGGTGGGAGGGGAGCTAACTATGGCTACACCTTC. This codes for CASSLGGRGANYGYTF.

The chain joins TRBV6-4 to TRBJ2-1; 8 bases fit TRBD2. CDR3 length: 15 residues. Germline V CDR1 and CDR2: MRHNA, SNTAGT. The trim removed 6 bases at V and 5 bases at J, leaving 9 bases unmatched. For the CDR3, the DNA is TGTGCCAGCAGCCGAGGGGTAGCGGGGAACAATGAGCAGTTCTTC. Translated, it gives CASSRGVAGNNEQFF.

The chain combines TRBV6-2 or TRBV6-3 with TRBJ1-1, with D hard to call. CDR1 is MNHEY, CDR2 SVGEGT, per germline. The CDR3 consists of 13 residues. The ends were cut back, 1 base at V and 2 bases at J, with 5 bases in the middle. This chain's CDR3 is CASSYFSNTEAFF. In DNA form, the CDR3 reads TGTGCCAGCAGTTACTTCTCTAACACTGAAGCTTTCTTT.

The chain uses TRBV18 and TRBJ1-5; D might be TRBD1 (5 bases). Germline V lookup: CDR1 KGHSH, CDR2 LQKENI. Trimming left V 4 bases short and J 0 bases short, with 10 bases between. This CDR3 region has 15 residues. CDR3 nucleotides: TGTGCCAGCTCACTGGACGGACATAGCAATCAGCCCCAGCATTTT. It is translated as CASSLDGHSNQPQHF.

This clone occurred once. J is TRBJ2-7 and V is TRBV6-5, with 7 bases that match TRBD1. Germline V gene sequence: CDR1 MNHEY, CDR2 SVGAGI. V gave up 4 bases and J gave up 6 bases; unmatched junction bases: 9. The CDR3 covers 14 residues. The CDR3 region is CASSLTGSLSEQYF. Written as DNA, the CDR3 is TGTGCCAGCAGTTTGACAGGGTCCCTTTCCGAGCAGTACTTC.

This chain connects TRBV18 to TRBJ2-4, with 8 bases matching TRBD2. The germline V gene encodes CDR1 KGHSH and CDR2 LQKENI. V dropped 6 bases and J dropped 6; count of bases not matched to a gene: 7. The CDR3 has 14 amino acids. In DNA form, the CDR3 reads TGTGCCAGCTCCCCCGACGGGGGGGGAAACATTCAGTACTTC. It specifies CASSPDGGGNIQYF.

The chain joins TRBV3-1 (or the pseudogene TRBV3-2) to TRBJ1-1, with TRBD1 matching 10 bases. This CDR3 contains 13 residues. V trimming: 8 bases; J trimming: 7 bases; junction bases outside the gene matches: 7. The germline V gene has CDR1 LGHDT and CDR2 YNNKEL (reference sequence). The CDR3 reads CASRGQGVGEAFF. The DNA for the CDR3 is TGTGCCAGCCGCGGACAGGGGGTCGGTGAAGCTTTCTTT.

The CDR3: CASSLGPERGTYEQYF. The CDR3, as DNA: TGTGCCAGCAGCCTCGGCCCGGAGCGGGGGACCTACGAGCAGTACTTC. The chain combines TRBV7-9 with TRBJ2-7; 8 bases agree with TRBD2. Germline CDR1 is SEHNR and CDR2 is FQNEAQ (reference sequence). The V and J ends lost 5 bases and 2 bases, in that order; junction bases with no gene match: 11. CDR3 length: 16 amino acids.

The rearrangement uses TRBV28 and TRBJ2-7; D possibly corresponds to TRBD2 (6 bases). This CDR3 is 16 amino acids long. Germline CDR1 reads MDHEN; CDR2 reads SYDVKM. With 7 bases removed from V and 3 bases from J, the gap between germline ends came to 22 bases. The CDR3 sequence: CASTPQGGTRFYEQYF. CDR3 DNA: TGTGCCAGCACCCCGCAAGGCGGGACGCGTTTCTACGAGCAGTACTTC.

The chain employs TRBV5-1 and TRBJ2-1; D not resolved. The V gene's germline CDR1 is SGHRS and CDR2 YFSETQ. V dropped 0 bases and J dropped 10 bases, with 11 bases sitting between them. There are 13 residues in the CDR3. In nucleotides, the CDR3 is TGCGCCAGCAGCTTGGGGGCCGTACGAGAGCAGTTCTTC. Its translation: CASSLGAVREQFF.

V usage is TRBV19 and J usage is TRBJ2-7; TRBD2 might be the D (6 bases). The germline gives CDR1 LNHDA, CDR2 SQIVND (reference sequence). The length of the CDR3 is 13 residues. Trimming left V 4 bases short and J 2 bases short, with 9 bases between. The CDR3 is CASSTGEAYEQYF. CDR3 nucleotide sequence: TGTGCCAGTAGTACCGGGGAGGCCTACGAGCAGTACTTC.